The 23 T cell receptor beta chains below come from one sample, sequenced in a study of cytomegalovirus exposure and HLA in healthy donors. It was with 60 Vbeta and 13 Jbeta primers that the PCR ran. Produced via immunoSEQ multiplex PCR; TCRdb's table is partial and in-frame only. The sample includes about 180,000 clones, about 69% seen only once; the top ten take 2.9%. The specimen sequenced was PBMCs. Receptor source: a male donor in good health and CMV-seronegative.

The chain links TRBV27 to TRBJ1-1; D may be TRBD1 (5 bases). This CDR3 spans 16 amino acids. Germline V gene lookup returns CDR1 MNHEY and CDR2 SMNVEV (reference sequence). V was trimmed by 2 bases and J by 6 bases, leaving 19 bases between them. This CDR3 is CASSLVGGGSSAEAFF. CDR3 in DNA: TGTGCCAGCAGTTTAGTGGGGGGAGGTAGTAGCGCTGAAGCTTTCTTT.

The V and J genes are TRBV28 and TRBJ2-2; no firm D call. Per germline, CDR1 MDHEN and CDR2 SYDVKM. The CDR3 extends over 15 amino acids. The germline V and J ends were trimmed by 2 bases and 0 bases, with 7 bases remaining between them. Here the CDR3 DNA reads TGTGCCAGCAGTTTAGTCTTCGCGAACACCGGGGAGCTGTTTTTT. This gives the protein CASSLVFANTGELFF.

V usage is TRBV4-1 and J usage is TRBJ1-5; 8 nucleotides match TRBD1. The CDR3 length is 15 residues. Germline trimming cut 6 bases from V and 9 bases from J; bases unmatched to any gene: 13. The germline V gene encodes CDR1 MGHRA and CDR2 YSYEKL. The CDR3 reads CASSLATGAASPQHF. CDR3 coding DNA: TGCGCCAGCAGTCTCGCGACAGGGGCCGCTTCGCCCCAGCATTTT.

The chain carries TRBV28 and TRBJ1-2, with 8 positions matching TRBD1. J was trimmed by 4 bases and V by 6 bases; bases with no gene match: 7. This CDR3 is built from 14 residues. Germline V gives CDR1 MDHEN, CDR2 SYDVKM. This chain's CDR3 is CASRAGTGPYGYTF. The CDR3 DNA reads TGTGCCAGCAGGGCCGGGACAGGTCCCTATGGCTACACCTTC.

The genes are TRBV23-1 and TRBJ1-5, with no clear D. TRBV23-1 is an ORF, and what it does is uncertain. The CDR3 consists of 13 residues. V was pared by 1 base and J by 3 bases, with 4 bases between. The CDR3 sequence: CASSQFNNQPQHF. CDR3 nucleotide sequence: TGCGCCAGCAGTCAATTTAACAATCAGCCCCAGCATTTT.

This clone was seen more than once but under ten times. This chain links TRBV19 with TRBJ1-5; D not certain. CDR1 LNHDA and CDR2 SQIVND come from the germline V gene (reference sequence). The CDR3 runs to 13 residues. The ends were cut back, 5 bases at V and 5 bases at J, with 10 bases in the middle. The CDR3 bases are TGTGCCAGTAGTGACAACACCTATCAGCCCCAGCATTTT. Translation: CASSDNTYQPQHF.

The genes are TRBV28 and TRBJ2-7, with TRBD1 matching over 8 bases. V dropped 2 bases and J dropped 5; count of bases not matched to a gene: 5. CDR1 MDHEN and CDR2 SYDVKM come from the germline V gene. The CDR3 length is 14 residues. CDR3 amino acids: CASSLGQGPHEQYF. The CDR3 DNA reads as TGTGCCAGCAGTTTAGGACAGGGCCCCCACGAGCAGTACTTC.

The genes are TRBV4-1 and TRBJ1-5; D remains unclear. Trimming removed 4 bases at V and 0 bases at J, with 10 bases between. CDR1 and CDR2 from the germline V gene are MGHRA and YSYEKL. This CDR3 comprises 15 residues. CDR3 nucleotide sequence: TGCGCCAGCAGCCCCGGACTGTTTAGCAATCAGCCCCAGCATTTT. Protein sequence: CASSPGLFSNQPQHF.

This chain uses TRBV7-8 with TRBJ2-7; perhaps TRBD2 as D (6 bases). Germline V lookup: CDR1 SGHVS, CDR2 FQNEAQ. Trimming left V 3 bases short and J 4 bases short, with 16 bases between. This CDR3 contains 15 residues. As DNA, the CDR3 is TGTGCCAGCAGCTTGGGACTCGGGGGAGGTTACGAGCAGTACTTC. Translated, it gives CASSLGLGGGYEQYF.

The chain is built from TRBV28 and TRBJ1-1; D gene unclear. Germline V gives CDR1 MDHEN, CDR2 SYDVKM. CDR3 length equals 15 residues. Trimming pared 5 bases from V and 1 base from J, leaving 14 bases between. The CDR3: CASSPSGEGNTEAFF. The CDR3 region has the DNA TGTGCCAGCAGTCCGTCGGGTGAGGGGAACACTGAAGCTTTCTTT.

The chain carries TRBV27 and TRBJ2-3; D possibly corresponds to TRBD1 (5 bases). Trimming stripped 7 bases from V and 0 bases from J, with 17 bases between. Germline V gives CDR1 MNHEY, CDR2 SMNVEV (reference sequence). The CDR3 runs 16 residues. CDR3 in DNA: TGTGCCAGCACCAGCAAGGGGTATTCTAGCACAGATACGCAGTATTTT. As protein: CASTSKGYSSTDTQYF.

Points on this clone: The germline gene is not matched at one end of the junction; a read error may be the cause. The chain is built from TRBV7-2 and TRBJ1-5; TRBD1 agrees at 9 bases. CDR1 is SGHTA and CDR2 is FQGNSA in the germline V gene. The CDR3 is 15 residues long. CDR3: CAGSARTGENQPQHF. Here the CDR3 DNA reads TGTGCCGGCAGCGCACGGACAGGGGAAAATCAGCCCCAGCATTTT.

The chain links TRBV6-1 to TRBJ1-1; TRBD1 agrees at 10 bases. Germline lookup yields CDR1 MNHNS and CDR2 SASEGT. The CDR3 loop spans 14 amino acids. Trimming cost V 5 bases and J 3 bases; bases outside gene matches: 3. The CDR3 loop is CASSSGTGDTEAFF. The CDR3 DNA reads TGTGCCAGCAGTTCCGGGACAGGGGACACTGAAGCTTTCTTT.

This clone was found a few times. The chain recombines TRBV18 with TRBJ1-1; D not certain. The length of the CDR3 is 15 residues. Per germline, CDR1 KGHSH and CDR2 LQKENI. V gave up 1 base and J gave up 0 bases, with 9 bases separating them. CDR3 DNA sequence: TGTGCCAGCTCACCACGAGCAGGAATGAACACTGAAGCTTTCTTT. This gives the protein CASSPRAGMNTEAFF.

The V gene is TRBV27, the J gene TRBJ2-2; TRBD2 agrees at 8 bases. V shed 4 bases and J 7 bases; nucleotides not matched to a gene: 11. This CDR3 is 16 amino acids long. Per germline, CDR1 MNHEY and CDR2 SMNVEV (reference sequence). CDR3 bases: TGTGCCAGCAGTTCGGGACATAGCGGGATGGGCGGGGAGCTGTTTTTT. Its translation is CASSSGHSGMGGELFF.

The chain combines TRBV27 with TRBJ1-6; no clear D. This CDR3 spans 13 amino acids. The germline V and J ends were trimmed by 5 bases and 4 bases, with 6 bases remaining between them. Germline V gene sequence: CDR1 MNHEY, CDR2 SMNVEV (reference sequence). CDR3 sequence (DNA): TGTGCCAGCAGTCCTTTTTATAATTCACCCCTCCACTTT. This gives the protein CASSPFYNSPLHF.

The V gene is TRBV7-2, the J gene TRBJ2-7; D not certain. Germline lookup yields CDR1 SGHTA and CDR2 FQGNSA. V was shortened by 5 bases and J by 3 bases, with 8 bases between the two germline ends. The CDR3 runs to 12 residues. The CDR3 loop is CASSLTHYEQYF. The DNA of the CDR3 is TGTGCCAGCAGCCTCACTCACTACGAGCAGTACTTC.

The V gene is TRBV19, the J gene TRBJ2-1; 7 bases match TRBD2. Trimming removed 5 bases from V and 7 bases from J; junction bases left unmatched: 20. CDR1 is LNHDA and CDR2 is SQIVND in the germline V gene (reference sequence). The CDR3 consists of 18 residues. CDR3 nucleotide sequence: TGTGCCAGTAGTCCCGACTTAGGAACGGGGGGTCTTGAGAATGAGCAGTTCTTC. Protein: CASSPDLGTGGLENEQFF. The whole variable domain, filled in from reference TRBV19 and TRBJ2-1, reads DGGITQSPKYLFRKEGQNVTLSCEQNLNHDAMYWYRQDPGQGLRLIYYSQIVNDFQKGDIAEGYSVSREKKESFPLTVTSAQKNPTAFYLCASSPDLGTGGLENEQFFGPGTRLTVL.

The chain joins TRBV6-1 to TRBJ1-1; maybe TRBD1 (6 bases). CDR1 MNHNS and CDR2 SASEGT come from the germline V gene. The CDR3 spans 13 residues. Trimming took off 1 base at V and 5 bases at J, with 8 bases between the two ends. The CDR3 protein is CASSEVGGTEAFF. CDR3 nucleotides: TGTGCCAGCAGTGAAGTAGGGGGAACTGAAGCTTTCTTT.

The rearrangement links TRBV2 to TRBJ1-5; no firm D call. Trimming shortened V by 8 bases and J by 0 bases, and 14 bases separated the two germline ends. The CDR3 covers 15 residues. Germline V gene data show CDR1 as SNHLY and CDR2 as FYNNEI. This chain's CDR3 is CASCVDLYSNQPQHF. The CDR3 coding sequence is TGTGCCAGCTGTGTAGATCTCTATAGCAATCAGCCCCAGCATTTT.

This clone was counted only a few times. The chain carries TRBV11-2 and TRBJ1-2; 10 bases are shared with TRBD1. The germline V gene has CDR1 SGHAT and CDR2 FQNNGV. CDR3 length: 15 residues. Trimming took 7 bases from V and 7 from J; bases not matched to a gene: 12. The CDR3 region is CASTQPGTGASGYTF. Here the CDR3 DNA reads TGTGCCAGCACCCAACCCGGGACAGGGGCTTCTGGCTACACCTTC.

The chain recombines TRBV11-2 with TRBJ2-1; 11 nucleotides agree with TRBD2. J gave up 4 bases and V 3 bases, and 2 bases lay outside the gene matches. The CDR3 has 15 residues. Looked up from germline, CDR1 is SGHAT and CDR2 is FQNNGV. The CDR3 is CASSFTSGSYNEQFF. Written as DNA, the CDR3 is TGTGCCAGCAGCTTCACTAGCGGGAGTTACAATGAGCAGTTCTTC. Using reference TRBV11-2 and TRBJ2-1 for the parts outside the CDR3, the full variable domain is EAGVAQSPRYKIIEKRQSVAFWCNPISGHATLYWYQQILGQGPKLLIQFQNNGVVDDSQLPKDRFSAERLKGVDSTLKIQPAKLEDSAVYLCASSFTSGSYNEQFFGPGTRLTVL.

The rearrangement uses TRBV6-1 and TRBJ2-5; no clear D gene. Germline values: CDR1 MNHNS, CDR2 SASEGT. This CDR3 comprises 12 residues. Trimming removed 6 bases at V and 4 bases at J, with 9 bases between. Written as DNA, the CDR3 is TGTGCCAGCAGCGAAAATCGAGAGACCCAGTACTTC. Translated: CASSENRETQYF.